A single sample gave rise to the 16 T cell receptor beta chains below, sequenced in a study of identifying expanded T cells in peripheral blood. Only in-frame clones appear in the TCRdb table, and some are missing; sequencing was by immunoSEQ multiplex PCR. The sample carries about 82,000 clones, 85% to 90% recorded once. Material: blood. These receptor sequences come from a person aged 18-70 years in good health.

The chain employs TRBV6-1 and TRBJ1-2; a weak D match, TRBD1 (6 bases). This CDR3 contains 15 residues. The germline CDR1 and CDR2 sequences are MNHNS and SASEGT. V was cut by 1 base and J by 4 bases, with 13 bases left in between. The CDR3 DNA is TGTGCCAGCAGTGAAGTGGGGGGCCCCTTCTATGGCTACACCTTC. Translating it yields CASSEVGGPFYGYTF.

This rearrangement joins TRBV27 to TRBJ1-1, with a weak D call TRBD1 (6 bases). CDR1 is MNHEY, CDR2 SMNVEV, per germline (reference sequence). CDR3 length equals 16 residues. V dropped 5 bases and J dropped 4 bases, with 20 bases sitting between them. CDR3 sequence reads: CASSAIRGFLGTEAFF. The CDR3 DNA sequence: TGTGCCAGCAGTGCCATAAGGGGGTTCTTGGGCACTGAAGCTTTCTTT.

This chain joins TRBV6-1 and TRBJ1-6; no clear D gene. The CDR3 sequence is 15 residues long. The V end lost 3 bases, the J end lost 0 bases, and 6 bases lay between the germline ends. Germline V lookup: CDR1 MNHNS, CDR2 SASEGT. The CDR3 DNA reads as TGTGCCAGCAGTGAGACGGGCTCCTATAATTCACCCCTCCACTTT. Amino acid sequence: CASSETGSYNSPLHF.

The chain uses TRBV1 and TRBJ1-2; the D call TRBD1 from the table was never checked on the DNA. TRBV1 is tagged as a pseudogene. The CDR3 contains 18 residues. CDR3 in amino acids: CTSSQDSAKTGTRDGYTF. CDR3 coding DNA: TGCACCAGCAGCCAAGATTCTGCGAAAACCGGGACACGGGATGGCTACACCTTC.

The V and J genes are TRBV10-3 and TRBJ1-1, with 8 bases fitting TRBD1. The CDR3 has 12 residues. Germline CDR1 is ENHRY and CDR2 is SYGVKD. V gave up 4 bases and J gave up 6 bases; unmatched junction bases: 1. CDR3 region: CAISGTGSEAFF. The CDR3 DNA reads TGTGCCATCAGTGGGACAGGGTCTGAAGCTTTCTTT.

The rearrangement uses TRBV7-8 and TRBJ1-5, with D perhaps matching TRBD1 (5 bases). Germline CDR1 is SGHVS and CDR2 is FQNEAQ. CDR3 length: 16 amino acids. Deletions cut 3 bases from V and 0 bases from J, with 12 bases between. The CDR3 region is CASSFGHSGSNQPQHF. The CDR3 bases are TGTGCCAGCAGCTTCGGACATTCTGGTAGCAATCAGCCCCAGCATTTT.

CDR3 amino acids: CASSWGLNEQFF. CDR3 sequence (DNA): TGTGCCAGCAGTTGGGGCCTCAATGAGCAGTTCTTC. The chain employs TRBV27 and TRBJ2-1; D may be TRBD1 (5 bases). Germline V gene data show CDR1 as MNHEY and CDR2 as SMNVEV (reference sequence). There are 12 residues in the CDR3. V was shortened by 4 bases and J by 6 bases, with 7 bases between the two germline ends.

This sequence joins TRBV27 and TRBJ2-1, with 7 nucleotides matching TRBD1. Germline values: CDR1 MNHEY, CDR2 SMNVEV (reference sequence). CDR3 length equals 15 residues. The trim removed 6 bases at V and 4 bases at J, leaving 9 bases unmatched. The CDR3 nucleotides are TGTGCCAGCAGGATGACAGGGCGTGATTACAATGAGCAGTTCTTC. It codes for CASRMTGRDYNEQFF.

This clone showed up just a few times. The chain is built from TRBV29-1 and TRBJ1-2; the match to TRBD1 covers 7 bases. This CDR3 comprises 13 residues. The germline gives CDR1 SQVTM, CDR2 ANQGSEA. Unmatched junction bases numbered 5, after V lost 7 bases and J lost 0 bases. CDR3 in amino acids: CSAQGTANYGYTF. The CDR3 region has the DNA TGCAGCGCCCAAGGGACAGCTAACTATGGCTACACCTTC.

The chain couples TRBV20-1 to TRBJ2-1; the match to TRBD2 covers 12 bases. The germline gives CDR1 DFQATT, CDR2 SNEGSKA (reference sequence). This CDR3 is built from 11 residues. J was trimmed by 15 bases and V by 6 bases; bases with no gene match: 6. The CDR3 here is CSAGTSGRTFF. CDR3 nucleotides: TGCAGTGCGGGCACTAGCGGGAGGACGTTCTTC.

A single count supports this clone. This chain links TRBV11-1 with TRBJ2-1, with a possible D match to TRBD2 (6 bases). The V end was cut by 5 bases, the J end by 5 bases, with 25 bases between. The CDR3 loop spans 18 amino acids. Germline CDR1 and CDR2: SGHAT and FQDESV (reference sequence). CDR3 residues: CASSRDATARGPNNEQFF. CDR3 nucleotide sequence: TGTGCCAGCAGCCGGGACGCCACCGCGCGGGGTCCTAACAATGAGCAGTTCTTC.

This clone was picked up one time. CDR3 amino acids: CASSLWSGRQSINTEAFF. CDR3 in DNA: TGTGCCAGCAGCTTATGGTCGGGAAGACAGAGCATCAACACTGAAGCTTTCTTT. V and J are TRBV7-6 and TRBJ1-1, with a tentative D call TRBD1 (5 bases). This CDR3 spans 18 amino acids. Germline CDR1 and CDR2: SGHVS and FNYEAQ. V dropped 2 bases and J dropped 2 bases, with 21 bases sitting between them.

The DNA for the CDR3 is TGCGCCAGCAGCTTGGGGGGGAATTCTCAAGAGACCCAGTACTTC. This sequence encodes CASSLGGNSQETQYF. The rearrangement links TRBV5-1 to TRBJ2-5, with D perhaps given as TRBD1 or TRBD2 (5 bases each). The CDR3 sequence is 15 residues long. The germline gives CDR1 SGHRS, CDR2 YFSETQ. V lost 0 bases to trimming and J lost 2 bases, with 11 bases between them.

This chain links TRBV7-2 with TRBJ2-7, with 10 nucleotides matching TRBD2. Trimming at V came to 2 bases and at J to 5 bases, leaving 6 bases not matched to a gene. CDR3 length: 15 residues. Germline assignment: CDR1 SGHTA and CDR2 FQGNSA. The chain's CDR3 is CASSLRLAGWDEQYF. The CDR3 DNA is TGTGCCAGCAGCTTACGACTAGCGGGTTGGGACGAGCAGTACTTC.

This sequence joins TRBV6-5 and TRBJ1-2; 8 bases agree with TRBD1. Germline-derived CDR1 and CDR2 are MNHEY and SVGAGI. Losses at the gene ends were 5 bases for V and 5 bases for J; bases not matched to a gene: 4. This CDR3 spans 13 amino acids. CDR3 DNA sequence: TGTGCCAGCAGTGGACAGGGACTTTATGGCTACACCTTC. Amino acid sequence: CASSGQGLYGYTF.

Here the CDR3 reads CASSVGVYGAEYGYTF. The CDR3 DNA sequence: TGTGCCAGCAGCGTAGGAGTATACGGGGCTGAGTATGGCTACACCTTC. This chain joins TRBV9 and TRBJ1-2; TRBD1 is a possible D gene (5 bases). The CDR3 extends over 16 amino acids. Trimming cost V 0 bases and J 5 bases, with 17 bases left between them. Germline lookup yields CDR1 SGDLS and CDR2 YYNGEE.